These 14 T cell receptor beta chains were all obtained from the same sample, sequenced in a study of radiation and T cells in renal cell carcinoma. As for time point: blood 2 weeks post-SBRT. Stated treatment: 15 Gy SBRT to primary tumor, nephrectomy 4 weeks later. Sequencing was performed with immunoSEQ multiplex PCR; in TCRdb, only in-frame clones are kept and a portion is missing. The table lists tens of thousands of clones, more than 80% of them singletons. The sample consisted of blood, taken from a patient whose treatment included radiotherapy and nephrectomy. Receptors were obtained from a woman aged 65 to 85 with renal cell carcinoma.

The genes are TRBV10-3 and TRBJ2-2, with 7 bases identical to TRBD2. Germline V lookup: CDR1 ENHRY, CDR2 SYGVKD. The CDR3 sequence is 13 residues long. V shed 9 bases and J 1 base; nucleotides not matched to a gene: 2. This CDR3 is CAIKRGNTGELFF. CDR3 bases: TGTGCCATAAAGCGGGGGAACACCGGGGAGCTGTTTTTT.

This clone has a handful of counts. The gene calls are TRBV7-9 and TRBJ2-3; TRBD2 agrees at 8 bases. Germline lookup yields CDR1 SEHNR and CDR2 FQNEAQ (reference sequence). The CDR3 contains 16 residues. Trimming cost V 4 bases and J 6 bases; bases outside gene matches: 12. Here the CDR3 reads CASSSLFQREKDTQYF. CDR3 nucleotide sequence: TGTGCCAGCAGCTCACTCTTCCAGCGGGAGAAGGATACGCAGTATTTT.

The rearrangement uses TRBV7-9 and TRBJ2-3, with 14 nucleotides matching TRBD2. V shed 4 bases, J shed 5 bases, and the junction held 11 bases outside the gene matches. The CDR3 is 18 amino acids. Germline loops: CDR1 SEHNR, CDR2 FQNEAQ (reference sequence). The CDR3 sequence: CASSSTTGLAGELDTQYF. The CDR3 DNA reads as TGTGCCAGCAGCTCAACGACGGGACTAGCGGGAGAGTTAGATACGCAGTATTTT.

The rearrangement joins TRBV4-1 to TRBJ2-1; 15 positions agree with TRBD2. CDR1 and CDR2 from the germline V gene are MGHRA and YSYEKL. The CDR3 is 18 residues long. With V trimmed by 3 bases and J by 2 bases, 5 bases remained unmatched. The CDR3 spells CASSQGLAGGNTYNEQFF. The CDR3 nucleotides read TGCGCCAGCAGCCAGGGACTAGCGGGGGGAAATACCTACAATGAGCAGTTCTTC.

This chain connects TRBV5-1 to TRBJ1-2, with unresolved D. Between the trimmed V and J ends, which lost 0 bases and 8 bases, there was a span of 11 bases. The CDR3 length is 13 residues. CDR1 is SGHRS, CDR2 YFSETQ, per germline. This chain's CDR3 is CASSLGTSGGYTF. The CDR3 DNA sequence: TGCGCCAGCAGCTTGGGGACCAGTGGCGGCTACACCTTC. Combining the CDR3 with reference TRBV5-1 and TRBJ1-2 gives the whole variable domain KAGVTQTPRYLIKTRGQQVTLSCSPISGHRSVSWYQQTPGQGLQFLFEYFSETQRNKGNFPGRFSGRQFSNSRSEMNVSTLELGDSALYLCASSLGTSGGYTFGSGTRLTVV.

This rearrangement joins TRBV7-9 to TRBJ1-4; 9 nucleotides line up with TRBD1. V shed 1 base, J shed 3 bases, and the junction held 6 bases outside the gene matches. CDR3 length: 17 residues. In germline, CDR1 is SEHNR, CDR2 FQNEAQ (reference sequence). The CDR3 loop reads CASSLVQGATANEKLFF. Written as DNA, the CDR3 is TGTGCCAGCAGCTTAGTACAGGGGGCGACGGCTAATGAAAAACTGTTTTTT.

This clone has just one count. The genes are TRBV5-1 and TRBJ2-7; D is ambiguous. Germline V gene sequence: CDR1 SGHRS, CDR2 YFSETQ. V was clipped by 0 bases and J by 2 bases, with 9 bases between them. The CDR3 has 14 amino acids. The CDR3 loop reads CASSLDGPTYEQYF. The DNA for the CDR3 is TGCGCCAGCAGCTTGGACGGCCCGACCTACGAGCAGTACTTC.

The chain joins TRBV5-6 to TRBJ2-3; weak D call: TRBD2 (5 bases). There are 16 residues in the CDR3. Germline V CDR1 and CDR2: SGHDT, YYEEEE. V was shortened by 3 bases and J by 6 bases, with 20 bases between the two germline ends. CDR3 in amino acids: CASSSKLVSLSDTQYF. The CDR3 DNA follows: TGTGCCAGCAGCTCCAAACTAGTATCCCTCTCGGATACGCAGTATTTT.

The chain uses TRBV19 and TRBJ1-2; D not resolved. CDR1 LNHDA and CDR2 SQIVND come from the germline V gene (reference sequence). Trimming cost V 5 bases and J 5 bases, with 12 bases left between them. The CDR3 spans 13 residues. CDR3 DNA sequence: TGTGCCAGTAGTTCACAACCACGATATGGCTACACCTTC. Translating gives CASSSQPRYGYTF.

The rearrangement uses TRBV7-9 and TRBJ2-3; TRBD2 aligns across 8 bases. J lost 0 bases, V lost 6 bases, and 8 bases had no gene match. Per germline, CDR1 SEHNR and CDR2 FQNEAQ (reference sequence). The CDR3 spans 16 residues. The CDR3 DNA reads as TGTGCCAGCAGTCAGCGGGGGTCTACTAGCACAGATACGCAGTATTTT. Protein product: CASSQRGSTSTDTQYF.

Concerning this clone itself: At the DNA level, this CDR3 is encoded by other sequences in the same sample as well. This chain links TRBV27 with TRBJ2-2, with TRBD2 matching over 11 bases. Per germline, CDR1 MNHEY and CDR2 SMNVEV (reference sequence). Trimming took 5 bases from V and 4 from J; bases not matched to a gene: 3. This CDR3 spans 15 amino acids. The DNA of the CDR3 is TGTGCCAGCAGTCCCGGACTAGCGGGCACCGGGGAGCTGTTTTTT. As protein: CASSPGLAGTGELFF.

The chain joins TRBV9 to TRBJ1-2; D is unclear. V lost 4 bases to trimming and J lost 2 bases, with 15 bases between them. Germline CDR1 reads SGDLS; CDR2 reads YYNGEE. This CDR3 contains 15 residues. The CDR3 coding sequence is TGTGCCAGCAGCCCCGGGAAGGCGGTAAACTATGGCTACACCTTC. It codes for CASSPGKAVNYGYTF.

This clone turned up a few times. The rearrangement links TRBV5-1 to TRBJ1-3; 8 bases fit TRBD1. This CDR3 has 15 residues. The V gene end was trimmed by 3 bases and the J gene end by 3 bases; junction bases not matched to a gene: 5. Looked up from germline, CDR1 is SGHRS and CDR2 is YFSETQ. CDR3 in DNA: TGCGCCAGCAGCTCCGGACAGGGAGATGGAAACACCATATATTTT. This gives the protein CASSSGQGDGNTIYF.

The chain has TRBV6-6 and TRBJ1-1, with 7 bases that match TRBD1. Germline CDR1 MNHNY, CDR2 SVGAGI (reference sequence). Trimming at V came to 4 bases and at J to 2 bases, leaving 7 bases not matched to a gene. The CDR3 has 15 amino acids. The DNA for the CDR3 is TGTGCCAGCAGTTTACAGGGGTCAGGAAACACTGAAGCTTTCTTT. Amino acid sequence: CASSLQGSGNTEAFF.